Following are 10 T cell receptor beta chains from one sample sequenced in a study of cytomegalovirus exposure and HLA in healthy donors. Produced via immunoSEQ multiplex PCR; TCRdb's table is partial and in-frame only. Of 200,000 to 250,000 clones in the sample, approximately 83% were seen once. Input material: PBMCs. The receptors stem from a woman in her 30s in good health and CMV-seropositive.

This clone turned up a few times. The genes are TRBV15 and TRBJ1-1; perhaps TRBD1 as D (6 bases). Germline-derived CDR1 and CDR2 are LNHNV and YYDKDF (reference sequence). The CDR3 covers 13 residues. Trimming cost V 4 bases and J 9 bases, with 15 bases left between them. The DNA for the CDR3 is TGTGCCACCAGCACACCGAATACAGGGAAAGCTTTCTTT. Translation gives CATSTPNTGKAFF.

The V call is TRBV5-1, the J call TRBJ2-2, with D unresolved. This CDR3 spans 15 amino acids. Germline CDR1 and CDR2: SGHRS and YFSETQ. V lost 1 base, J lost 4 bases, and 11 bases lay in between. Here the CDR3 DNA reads TGCGCCAGCAGCTTGACAGCGTCGGGCACCGGGGAGCTGTTTTTT. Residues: CASSLTASGTGELFF.

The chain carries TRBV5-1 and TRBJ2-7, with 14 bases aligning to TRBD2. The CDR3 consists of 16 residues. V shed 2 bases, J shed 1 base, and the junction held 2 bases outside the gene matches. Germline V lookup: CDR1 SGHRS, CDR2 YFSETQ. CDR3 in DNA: TGCGCCAGCAGCTTAGGGACTAGCGGGAGATCCTACGAGCAGTACTTC. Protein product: CASSLGTSGRSYEQYF.

Here the CDR3 reads CASSISPGALTDTQYF. In nucleotides, the CDR3 is TGTGCCAGTAGTATTAGTCCGGGAGCCCTCACAGATACGCAGTATTTT. The genes are TRBV19 and TRBJ2-3; D is perhaps TRBD2 (6 bases). This CDR3 region has 16 residues. Germline assignment: CDR1 LNHDA and CDR2 SQIVND (reference sequence). The V end lost 3 bases, the J end lost 2 bases, and 15 bases lay between the germline ends.

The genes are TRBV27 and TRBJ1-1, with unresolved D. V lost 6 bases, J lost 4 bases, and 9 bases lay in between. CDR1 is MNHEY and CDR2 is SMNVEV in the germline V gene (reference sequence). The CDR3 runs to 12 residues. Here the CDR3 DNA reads TGTGCCAGCAGCGCCCGAAGCACTGAAGCTTTCTTT. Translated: CASSARSTEAFF.

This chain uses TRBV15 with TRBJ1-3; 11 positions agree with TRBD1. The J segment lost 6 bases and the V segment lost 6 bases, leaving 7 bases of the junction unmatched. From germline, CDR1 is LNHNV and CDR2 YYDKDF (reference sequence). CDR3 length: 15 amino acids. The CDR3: CATSRDRGKENTIYF. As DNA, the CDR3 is TGTGCCACCAGTAGGGACAGGGGGAAGGAAAACACCATATATTTT.

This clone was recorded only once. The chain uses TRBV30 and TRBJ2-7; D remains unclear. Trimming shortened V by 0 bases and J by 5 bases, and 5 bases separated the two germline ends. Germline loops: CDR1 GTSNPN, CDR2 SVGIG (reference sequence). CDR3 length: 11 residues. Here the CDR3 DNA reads TGTGCCTGGAGTGTGGTGGACGAGCAGTACTTC. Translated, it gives CAWSVVDEQYF. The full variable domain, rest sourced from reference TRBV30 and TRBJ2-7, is SQTIHQWPATLVQPVGSPLSLECTVEGTSNPNLYWYRQAAGRGLQLLFYSVGIGQISSEVPQNLSASRPQDRQFILSSKKLLLSDSGFYLCAWSVVDEQYFGPGTRLTVT.

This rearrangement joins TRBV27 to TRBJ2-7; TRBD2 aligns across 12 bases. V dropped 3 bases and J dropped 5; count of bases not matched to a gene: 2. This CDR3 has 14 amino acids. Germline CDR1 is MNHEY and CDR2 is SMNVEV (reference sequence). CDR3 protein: CASSFSSGRDEQYF. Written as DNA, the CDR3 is TGTGCCAGCAGTTTTTCTAGCGGGAGGGACGAGCAGTACTTC.

CDR3 bases: TGTGCCAGCAGTGTCGGCCCCGAGCAGTTCTTC. It encodes CASSVGPEQFF. The V and J genes are TRBV25-1 and TRBJ2-1; D uncertain. The CDR3 sequence is 11 residues long. Germline CDR1 is MGHDK and CDR2 is SYGVNS. Trimming pared 4 bases from V and 10 bases from J, leaving 8 bases between.

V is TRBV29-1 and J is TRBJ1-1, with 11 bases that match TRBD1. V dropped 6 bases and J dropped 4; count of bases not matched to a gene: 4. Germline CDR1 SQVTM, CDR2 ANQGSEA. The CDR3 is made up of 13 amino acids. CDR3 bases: TGCAGCGTCACCGGGACAGGGGGCACTGAAGCTTTCTTT. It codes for CSVTGTGGTEAFF.